The 16 T cell receptor beta chains presented below share a single source sample, sequenced in a study of blood T cell repertoires in COVID-19. TCRdb's table, derived via immunoSEQ multiplex PCR, lists solely in-frame clones and lacks some. The sample gives about 69,000 clones, more than 70% of which show up once; approximately 45% is in the top ten. What was sequenced was peripheral blood. Receptors originate from a human donor in a cohort sampled during active COVID-19.

The chain combines TRBV5-4 with TRBJ2-3; 12 bases fit TRBD2. The CDR3 length is 16 residues. CDR1 and CDR2 (germline): SGHNT, YYREEE (reference sequence). V shed 4 bases, J shed 4 bases, and the junction held 7 bases outside the gene matches. CDR3 coding DNA: TGTGCCAGCAGCCCTACTAGCGGGAGGCCCGCAGATACGCAGTATTTT. This gives the protein CASSPTSGRPADTQYF.

The chain combines TRBV19 with TRBJ1-5, with a possible D match to TRBD1 (6 bases). V was shortened by 6 bases and J by 1 base, with 22 bases between the two germline ends. Germline V CDR1 and CDR2: LNHDA, SQIVND (reference sequence). The CDR3 covers 18 residues. CDR3 sequence reads: CASRRTRDTFSSNQPQHF. The CDR3 DNA reads as TGTGCCAGTAGAAGGACCCGGGACACGTTCTCAAGCAATCAGCCCCAGCATTTT.

The chain is built from TRBV5-4 and TRBJ2-3; D uncertain. Trimming removed 4 bases from V and 14 bases from J, with 20 bases in between. Germline CDR1 reads SGHNT; CDR2 reads YYREEE (reference sequence). The CDR3 extends over 13 amino acids. Here the CDR3 reads CASSMASLKSMYF. The CDR3 DNA is TGTGCCAGCAGCATGGCCTCTCTCAAGAGCATGTATTTT.

The chain links TRBV27 to TRBJ2-7; 7 positions agree with TRBD1. CDR1 MNHEY and CDR2 SMNVEV come from the germline V gene (reference sequence). This CDR3 is built from 14 residues. Germline trimming cut 5 bases from V and 4 bases from J; bases unmatched to any gene: 8. The CDR3 region has the DNA TGTGCCAGCAGTGCCAGACAGGGCGATTACGAGCAGTACTTC. The encoded protein is CASSARQGDYEQYF.

This clone has ten or more counts. This chain uses TRBV23-1 with TRBJ1-5, with TRBD1 matching 12 bases. TRBV23-1 is recorded as an ORF, its role being uncertain. V was pared by 4 bases and J by 6 bases, with 4 bases of the junction left unmatched. CDR3 size: 15 residues. CDR3 in amino acids: CASSPPGQGAQPQHF. CDR3 bases: TGCGCCAGCAGTCCCCCGGGACAGGGGGCTCAGCCCCAGCATTTT.

The V gene is TRBV29-1, the J gene TRBJ2-1; tentative D call: TRBD1 (6 bases). The CDR3 covers 12 residues. Trimming shortened V by 3 bases and J by 7 bases, and 10 bases separated the two germline ends. Germline loops: CDR1 SQVTM, CDR2 ANQGSEA. The CDR3 bases are TGCAGCGTTGATCTACAGGGAAATGAGCAGTTCTTC. This gives the protein CSVDLQGNEQFF.

V gene TRBV30 combines with J gene TRBJ2-5; D is undetermined. Germline loops: CDR1 GTSNPN, CDR2 SVGIG (reference sequence). CDR3 length: 13 amino acids. V lost 3 bases to trimming and J lost 1 base, with 9 bases between them. CDR3 nucleotides: TGTGCCTGGAGCTTGCGGAGCCAAGAGACCCAGTACTTC. Translating it yields CAWSLRSQETQYF.

The V and J genes are TRBV19 and TRBJ2-1, with 9 positions matching TRBD1. With 7 bases clipped from V and 4 bases from J, the junction kept 5 bases outside the gene matches. This CDR3 is built from 14 residues. The germline V gene has CDR1 LNHDA and CDR2 SQIVND (reference sequence). The CDR3 region is CASTPGTGYNEQFF. For the CDR3, the DNA is TGTGCCAGTACCCCCGGGACAGGGTACAATGAGCAGTTCTTC.

V gene TRBV6-5 combines with J gene TRBJ2-3; 7 bases map to TRBD1. Trimming took 7 bases from V and 4 from J; bases not matched to a gene: 8. This CDR3 is built from 14 residues. Germline-derived CDR1 and CDR2 are MNHEY and SVGAGI. The CDR3 spells CASIPGQGADTQYF. The CDR3 DNA is TGTGCCAGCATCCCGGGCCAGGGGGCAGATACGCAGTATTTT.

The chain recombines TRBV4-1 with TRBJ2-3, with TRBD1 matching 7 bases. This CDR3 is built from 16 residues. The germline CDR1 and CDR2 sequences are MGHRA and YSYEKL. The ends lost 5 bases at V and 3 bases at J; junction bases unmatched: 11. As DNA, the CDR3 is TGCGCCAGCAGCTTACGAAGGACCAGGGGGACAGATACGCAGTATTTT. Its protein is CASSLRRTRGTDTQYF.

V and J are TRBV12-3 or TRBV12-4 and TRBJ1-1; D gene unclear. This CDR3 has 13 residues. Trimming took off 6 bases at V and 4 bases at J, with 12 bases between the two ends. In DNA form, the CDR3 reads TGTGCCAGCAGCCAGAGGGAGTTCACTGAAGCTTTCTTT. This sequence encodes CASSQREFTEAFF.

Many counts were recorded for this clone. The V and J genes are TRBV6-1 and TRBJ2-7; D may be TRBD1 (5 bases). Germline V gene lookup returns CDR1 MNHNS and CDR2 SASEGT. The CDR3 covers 13 residues. Trimming removed 0 bases from V and 6 bases from J, with 9 bases in between. Written as DNA, the CDR3 is TGTGCCAGCAGTGAAGCGACACAGGTCGAGCAGTACTTC. Amino acid sequence: CASSEATQVEQYF.

The chain is built from TRBV28 and TRBJ1-2; TRBD1 might be the D (5 bases). With 6 bases removed from V and 5 bases from J, the gap between germline ends came to 22 bases. This CDR3 has 16 amino acids. CDR1 and CDR2 (germline): MDHEN, SYDVKM. For the CDR3, the DNA is TGTGCCAGCAGCATACCCGGACAAGATGGGTTTTATGGCTACACCTTC. Its protein product is CASSIPGQDGFYGYTF.

The chain combines TRBV10-1 with TRBJ2-1; the D gene is possibly TRBD2 (5 bases). V was shortened by 4 bases and J by 0 bases, with 10 bases between the two germline ends. The CDR3 extends over 15 amino acids. CDR1 and CDR2 from the germline V gene are WNHNN and SYGVQD (reference sequence). The CDR3 nucleotides are TGCGCCAGCAGTGCTAGCCCGAGCTCCTACAATGAGCAGTTCTTC. Translating it yields CASSASPSSYNEQFF.

V gene TRBV5-6 combines with J gene TRBJ2-1; no firm D call. This CDR3 is 14 amino acids long. Between the trimmed V and J ends, which lost 0 bases and 5 bases, there was a span of 9 bases. The germline V gene encodes CDR1 SGHDT and CDR2 YYEEEE. CDR3 coding DNA: TGTGCCAGCAGCTTGGAGCTGAGAGACAATGAGCAGTTCTTC. It is translated as CASSLELRDNEQFF.

This clone was seen a single time. V and J are TRBV20-1 and TRBJ2-7; D uncertain. The CDR3 is 11 residues long. Trimming pared 6 bases from V and 3 bases from J, leaving 9 bases between. Per germline, CDR1 DFQATT and CDR2 SNEGSKA (reference sequence). The chain's CDR3 is CSARLIYEQYF. The CDR3 DNA reads TGCAGTGCGCGACTGATCTACGAGCAGTACTTC.